Described below is a single T cell receptor (beta chain) sequence and its context. The clone's antigen remains unknown. No clone much larger than this one lies a single base away; base qualities are absent. CDR1 and CDR2, per the germline V gene, are SGHRS and YFSETQ. From the cysteine through the phenylalanine, the CDR3 covers 12 amino acids. Only the CDR3 portion is preserved as DNA: 36 bases, with reading frame beginning at the first base. V is reduced by 4 bases and J by 6 bases, leaving a spacing of 11 bases between them. RNA was extracted using the RNeasy kit, and roughly 0.5 to 1 microgram was reverse transcribed with random hexamers. The immunoSEQ multiplex PCR assay, which covers 54 Vbeta and 13 Jbeta segments, was used to amplify TCR beta CDR3 regions. Bias from PCR amplification was corrected by using a synthetic template baseline for primer optimization and for computational correction. Per the authors' processing: Reads were annotated to V, D and J genes per IMGT and analyzed with immunoSEQ Analyzer, keeping only productive sequences. To calculate clonality, Shannon entropy was normalized by log2 of the number of productive unique sequences and then subtracted from one. For each patient and control, public and private clones were evaluated among the 100 most prevalent clones. Clones were defined as Susac-specific if absent from the healthy and MS cohorts, from approximately 1,100 published viral clones and from other ImmuneACCESS disease sequences. TCRdb reprocessing: public reads trimmed at Q25 with fastp, clones called with MiXCR, in-frame beta chains kept. Entries are consolidated by CDR3 protein sequence, retaining the most common genes and DNA. TCRdb, not the authors, supplied the V and J calls. The table for this sample lists 90,000 to 150,000 distinct CDR3 sequences; about nine tenths of them were counted only once. Together, the top ten hold over 0.1% of the sample.

Peripheral blood CD8+ and CD4+ T cells from healthy donors, Susac syndrome patients and multiple sclerosis patients were profiled by high-throughput TCR beta sequencing. Healthy donors were age- and sex-matched controls. CD8+ TEMRA cells were enriched by FACS, while bulk CD8+ and CD4+ T cells were purified by magnetic negative isolation. Blood was drawn into EDTA tubes, processed within 24 hours, and PBMCs were isolated by density gradient centrifugation. PBMCs intended for TCR sequencing were cryopreserved in liquid nitrogen and thawed later in a water bath at 37 degrees C. The sorted or isolated CD4+, CD8+ and CD8+ TEMRA cells had a purity of 90% or higher. The data were taken from a study of CD8 T cells in Susac syndrome (dated by TCRdb to the late 2010s). A note on the overall study: Repertoire sequencing was used to test whether CD8+ T cell activation and differentiation in Susac syndrome was antigen driven. CD8+ T cell repertoire clonality was compared between around eleven healthy donors, approximately 14 Susac syndrome patients and approximately 16 multiple sclerosis patients.

What the work shows at the level of the full study, not this receptor alone: The study acknowledged that relatively few individuals were included in the TCR sequencing and HLA analysis.

The receptor chain draws on TRBV5-1 and TRBJ2-7; the D gene is perhaps TRBD2, from 6 matching bases. The specimen was CD8+ T cells from PBMCs. The source is a human donor in good health. CDR3 region: CASSARGGEQYF. The sequenced DNA is TGCGCCAGCAGCGCAAGGGGAGGCGAGCAGTACTTC. Reference TRBV5-1 and TRBJ2-7 genes cover what lies past the CDR3, so the full variable domain is KAGVTQTPRYLIKTRGQQVTLSCSPISGHRSVSWYQQTPGQGLQFLFEYFSETQRNKGNFPGRFSGRQFSNSRSEMNVSTLELGDSALYLCASSARGGEQYFGPGTRLTVT.